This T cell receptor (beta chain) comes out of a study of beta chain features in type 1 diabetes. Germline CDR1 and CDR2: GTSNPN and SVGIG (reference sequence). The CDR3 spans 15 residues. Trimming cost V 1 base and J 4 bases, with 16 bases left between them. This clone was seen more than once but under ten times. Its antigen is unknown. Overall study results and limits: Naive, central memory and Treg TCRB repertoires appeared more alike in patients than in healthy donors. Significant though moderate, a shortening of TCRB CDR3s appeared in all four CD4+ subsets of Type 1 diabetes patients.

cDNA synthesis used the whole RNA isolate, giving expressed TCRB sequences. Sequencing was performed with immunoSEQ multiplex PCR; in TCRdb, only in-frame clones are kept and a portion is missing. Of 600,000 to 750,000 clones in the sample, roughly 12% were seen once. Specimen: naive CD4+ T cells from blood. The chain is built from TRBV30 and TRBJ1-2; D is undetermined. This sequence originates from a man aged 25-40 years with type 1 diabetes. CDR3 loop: CAWSGRQRPPYGYTF. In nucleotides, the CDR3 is TGTGCCTGGAGTGGACGTCAGAGGCCCCCCTATGGCTACACCTTC.